The 6 T cell receptor beta chains presented below share a single source sample, sequenced in a study of post-analysis software for immune sequencing data. Study observations and caveats: Compared with controls, patients had more of about five TRBV segments, including TRBV5-6, TRBV5-1 and TRBV20-1.

The authors incorporated unique molecular identifiers into the TCR beta cDNA libraries. TCRdb analysed the PCR reads with MiXCR anew, one entry per CDR3 protein. The sample lists 400,000 to 500,000 distinct CDR3 sequences, 39% occurring once. Their antigen targets remain unknown. The sample comprised blood. The receptors stem from a girl aged 2 to 10 with multiple sclerosis.

The V call is TRBV18, the J call TRBJ2-5; tentatively, D is TRBD2 (5 bases). This CDR3 comprises 14 residues. The germline V and J ends were trimmed by 3 bases and 5 bases, with 13 bases remaining between them. Germline loops: CDR1 KGHSH, CDR2 LQKENI. The DNA for the CDR3 is TGTGCCAGCTCACCGCGGGTAGGGTCGGAGACCCAGTACTTC. Translated, it gives CASSPRVGSETQYF.

V is TRBV14 and J is TRBJ1-5; D is ambiguous. The germline CDR1 and CDR2 sequences are SGHDN and FVKESK. The CDR3 has 17 amino acids. V lost 0 bases and J lost 2, with 14 bases in between. The CDR3 is CASSQERPWWGNQPQHF. CDR3 DNA sequence: TGTGCCAGCAGCCAAGAGAGGCCATGGTGGGGCAATCAGCCCCAGCATTTT.

At least ten counts were recorded for this clonotype. The gene calls are TRBV6-5 and TRBJ1-2, with TRBD1 matching over 9 bases. The CDR3 runs 13 residues. Trimming removed 5 bases from V and 4 bases from J; junction bases left unmatched: 2. Looked up from germline, CDR1 is MNHEY and CDR2 is SVGAGI. Written as DNA, the CDR3 is TGTGCCAGCAGTCCGGACAGGGGCTATGGCTACACCTTC. This encodes CASSPDRGYGYTF.

The chain joins TRBV29-1 to TRBJ2-3; 8 bases are shared with TRBD2. The V segment lost 4 bases and the J segment 2 bases; nucleotides outside the gene matches: 5. The V gene's germline CDR1 is SQVTM and CDR2 ANQGSEA. There are 14 residues in the CDR3. As DNA, the CDR3 is TGCAGCGTTGTGGAGCGGGGGAACACAGATACGCAGTATTTT. Amino acids: CSVVERGNTDTQYF.

The genes are TRBV3-1 and TRBJ1-5; D not certain. The ends were cut back, 0 bases at V and 6 bases at J, with 9 bases in the middle. Germline V CDR1 and CDR2: LGHDT, YNNKEL (reference sequence). The CDR3 totals 14 residues. The CDR3 loop reads CASSQDWGSQPQHF. In DNA form, the CDR3 reads TGTGCCAGCAGCCAAGATTGGGGAAGTCAGCCCCAGCATTTT.

The J gene is TRBJ2-3, the V gene TRBV20-1; 8 positions match TRBD1. CDR3 length: 17 amino acids. V gave up 4 bases and J gave up 0 bases; unmatched junction bases: 12. CDR1 and CDR2 (germline): DFQATT, SNEGSKA (reference sequence). CDR3 sequence: CSAKLDRALPSTDTQYF. CDR3 coding DNA: TGCAGTGCTAAGCTGGACAGGGCCTTGCCTAGCACAGATACGCAGTATTTT.